What follows are 8 T cell receptor beta chains derived from one specimen sequenced in a study of cytomegalovirus exposure and HLA in healthy donors. The table came from immunoSEQ multiplex PCR; TCRdb's copy has only in-frame clones and leaves some out. The table has under 300,000 clones, around 85% seen once. Sequenced sample: PBMCs. These receptors were taken from a young woman in good health and CMV-seronegative.

The chain links TRBV7-2 to TRBJ2-3, with D possibly matching TRBD1 (6 bases). The CDR3 consists of 12 residues. The germline V gene has CDR1 SGHTA and CDR2 FQGNSA. The V end lost 6 bases, the J end lost 7 bases, and 11 bases lay between the germline ends. DNA for the CDR3: TGTGCCAGCAGTCAACAGGGTTATACGCAGTATTTT. It encodes CASSQQGYTQYF.

The genes are TRBV19 and TRBJ2-5, with 8 positions matching TRBD1. J was trimmed by 5 bases and V by 3 bases; bases with no gene match: 11. This CDR3 contains 16 residues. From germline, CDR1 is LNHDA and CDR2 SQIVND (reference sequence). CDR3 DNA sequence: TGTGCCAGTAGTATCTTCGCCAGGGGGCGGAGGGAGACCCAGTACTTC. Translating it yields CASSIFARGRRETQYF.

The chain employs TRBV19 and TRBJ1-2, with 9 bases fitting TRBD1. With V trimmed by 5 bases and J by 5 bases, 3 bases remained unmatched. The germline V gene has CDR1 LNHDA and CDR2 SQIVND (reference sequence). The CDR3 sequence is 13 residues long. CDR3 DNA sequence: TGTGCCAGTAGTCTACAGGGGGCTTATGGCTACACCTTC. Translating gives CASSLQGAYGYTF.

The chain carries TRBV19 and TRBJ2-3; 8 bases match TRBD2. CDR1 is LNHDA and CDR2 is SQIVND in the germline V gene (reference sequence). J gave up 9 bases and V 9 bases, and 20 bases lay outside the gene matches. The CDR3 sequence is 16 residues long. As DNA, the CDR3 is TGTGCCAGCACATCACCGGGACTAGAAGCCGGGTTAACGCAGTATTTT. Its protein product is CASTSPGLEAGLTQYF.

This chain connects TRBV30 to TRBJ1-5; D is unresolved. This CDR3 is built from 12 residues. The V gene's germline CDR1 is GTSNPN and CDR2 SVGIG (reference sequence). Between the trimmed V and J ends, which lost 0 bases and 7 bases, there was a span of 7 bases. The chain's CDR3 is CAWSVNSQPQHF. The DNA for the CDR3 is TGTGCCTGGAGTGTCAATTCCCAGCCCCAGCATTTT. Variable domain in full (rest from reference TRBV30 and TRBJ1-5): SQTIHQWPATLVQPVGSPLSLECTVEGTSNPNLYWYRQAAGRGLQLLFYSVGIGQISSEVPQNLSASRPQDRQFILSSKKLLLSDSGFYLCAWSVNSQPQHFGDGTRLSIL.

This clone has just one count. The chain is built from TRBV18 and TRBJ2-1; 13 bases fit TRBD2. This CDR3 contains 17 residues. The germline V gene has CDR1 KGHSH and CDR2 LQKENI. With 5 bases clipped from V and 0 bases from J, the junction kept 4 bases outside the gene matches. The CDR3 DNA follows: TGTGCCAGCTCAGGAGGACTAGCGGGGGCCTCCTACAATGAGCAGTTCTTC. Amino acids: CASSGGLAGASYNEQFF.

The J gene is TRBJ2-1, the V gene TRBV18; 13 nucleotides match TRBD2. V lost 8 bases and J lost 4; bases outside the gene matches: 8. CDR1 KGHSH and CDR2 LQKENI come from the germline V gene. The CDR3 contains 16 residues. The CDR3 DNA reads as TGTGCCAGCGCGATAGGACTAGCGGGGGTTTACAATGAGCAGTTCTTC. As protein: CASAIGLAGVYNEQFF. The entire variable domain, with the rest obtained from reference TRBV18 and TRBJ2-1, is as follows: NAGVMQNPRHLVRRRGQEARLRCSPMKGHSHVYWYRQLPEEGLKFMVYLQKENIIDESGMPKERFSAEFPKEGPSILRIQQVVRGDSAAYFCASAIGLAGVYNEQFFGPGTRLTVL.

The V gene is TRBV6-5, the J gene TRBJ1-1, with 9 bases fitting TRBD1. The CDR3 length is 14 residues. V lost 6 bases, J lost 6 bases, and 8 bases stayed unmatched. Germline lookup yields CDR1 MNHEY and CDR2 SVGAGI. The CDR3 region is CASSQGQGKPEAFF. The CDR3 DNA reads TGTGCCAGCAGCCAGGGACAGGGAAAGCCTGAAGCTTTCTTT.